This T cell receptor (beta chain) was recorded in a study of T cells after somatic rescue of genetic block. Produced via immunoSEQ multiplex PCR; TCRdb's table is partial and in-frame only. The table includes 45,000 to 55,000 clones, roughly 96% detected once. This CDR3 has 15 amino acids. Germline lookup yields CDR1 LGHNA and CDR2 YSLEER. Trimming removed 4 bases at V and 4 bases at J, with 16 bases between. The chain joins TRBV4-3 to TRBJ1-1; D gene ambiguous. The material sequenced was peripheral blood mononuclear cells (PBMCs). The sequence derives from a child younger than two. CDR3 loop: CASSPLAFRVTEAFF. As DNA, the CDR3 is TGCGCCAGCAGCCCCCTCGCATTCCGAGTCACTGAAGCTTTCTTT.